This T cell receptor (beta chain) was identified in a study of T cells after yellow fever vaccination. V lost 0 bases and J 5 bases, leaving 11 bases between the germline ends. Germline CDR1 and CDR2: SGHRS and YFSETQ. The CDR3 runs 14 residues. In making TCR cDNA, 5'RACE template switching added a universal primer site and UMIs to it. Each CDR3 protein gets one entry after TCRdb re-called the 5' RACE reads with MiXCR. This sample has about 50,000 distinct CDR3 sequences; about 5.2% occur once, and the top ten carry about a third. General study findings and limits: Memory subsets that were sorted on day 0 lacked detectable signal for almost all vaccine-responding clonotypes.

The chain uses TRBV5-1 and TRBJ2-5, with a possible D match to TRBD2 (6 bases). The sample consisted of PBMCs, either bulk or a sorted T-cell subset (CD4+, CD8+, memory, or dextramer-sorted; not recorded which), taken on the day of the yellow fever booster vaccination. This clonotype originated in a young man who received the YFV17D yellow fever vaccine. The chain's CDR3 is CASSLGLGRETQYF. CDR3 in DNA: TGCGCCAGCAGCTTGGGACTAGGTCGGGAGACCCAGTACTTC.